One sample yielded the 29 T cell receptor beta chains listed below, sequenced in a study of identical twins. TCRdb fed the 5' RACE reads into MiXCR, producing one record per CDR3 protein. This table holds nearly 650,000 distinct CDR3 sequences, around 7.4% found once. A further study also used this sample, focusing on yellow fever vaccine responses in identical twins.

The sequencing sample was made of PBMCs. All receptors come from a woman aged 18-29 years in good health.

The chain combines TRBV27 with TRBJ2-3, with 8 positions matching TRBD2. The J segment lost 1 base and the V segment lost 7 bases, leaving 7 bases of the junction unmatched. Germline V CDR1 and CDR2: MNHEY, SMNVEV (reference sequence). The CDR3 extends over 15 amino acids. The CDR3 reads CASTPGTRGTDTQYF. DNA of the CDR3: TGTGCCAGCACCCCCGGGACTAGGGGCACAGATACGCAGTATTTT.

The V call is TRBV28, the J call TRBJ2-7; unclear D gene. V lost 6 bases to trimming and J lost 3 bases, with 18 bases between them. The CDR3 runs 15 residues. Germline V CDR1 and CDR2: MDHEN, SYDVKM. The CDR3 is CASSPDGLGIYEQYF. The CDR3 DNA follows: TGTGCCAGCAGCCCGGACGGGCTGGGGATCTACGAGCAGTACTTC.

This clonotype was found a few times. The chain links TRBV12-3 or TRBV12-4 to TRBJ1-2, with D unresolved. Trimming removed 2 bases from V and 7 bases from J, with 14 bases in between. This CDR3 is built from 14 residues. The CDR3 nucleotides are TGTGCCAGCAGTTTATCCGCTGCCCCGGGTGGCTACACCTTC. Translating gives CASSLSAAPGGYTF.

This chain joins TRBV20-1 and TRBJ2-7; D is possibly TRBD1 (5 bases). With 5 bases removed from V and 3 bases from J, the gap between germline ends came to 11 bases. The CDR3 is 12 residues long. Germline CDR1 DFQATT, CDR2 SNEGSKA (reference sequence). This chain's CDR3 is CSALQGSYEQYV. CDR3 nucleotide sequence: TGCAGTGCTTTGCAGGGAAGCTACGAGCAGTACGTC.

This clonotype showed up many times. The chain couples TRBV7-9 to TRBJ1-1; the match to TRBD1 covers 11 bases. The length of the CDR3 is 14 residues. The J segment lost 5 bases and the V segment lost 3 bases, leaving 2 bases of the junction unmatched. Germline loops: CDR1 SEHNR, CDR2 FQNEAQ (reference sequence). The CDR3 nucleotides are TGTGCCAGCAGCTTCGGACAGGGGGCGACTGAAGCTTTCTTT. Residues: CASSFGQGATEAFF. Full variable domain (missing parts from reference TRBV7-9 and TRBJ1-1): DTGVSQNPRHKITKRGQNVTFRCDPISEHNRLYWYRQTLGQGPEFLTYFQNEAQLEKSRLLSDRFSAERPKGSFSTLEIQRTEQGDSAMYLCASSFGQGATEAFFGQGTRLTVV.

This clonotype was seen a handful of times. The V call is TRBV7-8, the J call TRBJ2-7; D not certain. Germline values: CDR1 SGHVS, CDR2 FQNEAQ. CDR3 length: 12 amino acids. V was clipped by 1 base and J by 6 bases, with 7 bases between them. The CDR3 spells CASSLGDTEQYF. The DNA for the CDR3 is TGTGCCAGCAGCTTAGGGGATACCGAGCAGTACTTC.

There are many counts of this clonotype. This chain uses TRBV14 with TRBJ2-1; 10 bases are a match to TRBD1. This CDR3 is 18 amino acids long. CDR1 SGHDN and CDR2 FVKESK come from the germline V gene. Germline trimming cut 1 base from V and 4 bases from J; bases unmatched to any gene: 10. The chain's CDR3 is CASSQGQGATILYNEQFF. In DNA, the CDR3 is TGTGCCAGCAGCCAAGGACAGGGGGCCACTATACTATACAATGAGCAGTTCTTC.

This clonotype was seen a few times. J is TRBJ2-3 and V is TRBV20-1; D unresolved. The CDR3 totals 18 residues. CDR1 is DFQATT, CDR2 SNEGSKA, per germline (reference sequence). V was trimmed by 2 bases and J by 2 bases, leaving 23 bases between them. The CDR3 here is CSARPAPASGSPTDTQYF. The DNA for the CDR3 is TGCAGTGCTAGACCAGCCCCCGCCTCGGGTTCTCCCACAGATACGCAGTATTTT.

J is TRBJ1-5 and V is TRBV27, with D possibly being TRBD1 (5 bases). V lost 7 bases and J 4 bases, leaving 14 bases between the germline ends. CDR3 length: 14 amino acids. The germline V gene has CDR1 MNHEY and CDR2 SMNVEV (reference sequence). CDR3 bases: TGTGCCAGCACCAAAAGGCCAGGGAATCAGCCCCAGCATTTT. This translates into CASTKRPGNQPQHF.

This clonotype has more than one count but fewer than ten. The V call is TRBV6-5, the J call TRBJ2-1; D unresolved. Germline lookup yields CDR1 MNHEY and CDR2 SVGAGI. This CDR3 spans 11 amino acids. Trimming cost V 9 bases and J 7 bases, with 10 bases left between them. DNA for the CDR3: TGTGCCAGTAAACATAGTAATGAGCAGTTCTTC. Translation: CASKHSNEQFF.

This chain uses TRBV18 with TRBJ2-3; D gene uncertain. Trimming stripped 3 bases from V and 3 bases from J, with 13 bases between. CDR3 length: 15 amino acids. Germline lookup yields CDR1 KGHSH and CDR2 LQKENI. For the CDR3, the DNA is TGTGCCAGCTCACCTCCCGTTAGCCGAACAGATACGCAGTATTTT. Translation gives CASSPPVSRTDTQYF.

This clonotype has just a few counts. V is TRBV29-1 and J is TRBJ2-2; a possible D gene is TRBD2 (7 bases). CDR3 size: 15 residues. V dropped 1 base and J dropped 8 bases, with 17 bases sitting between them. Germline lookup yields CDR1 SQVTM and CDR2 ANQGSEA. CDR3 amino acids: CSVEVRGGAQGELFF. The CDR3 nucleotides read TGCAGCGTTGAAGTCCGAGGGGGGGCCCAGGGGGAGCTGTTTTTT.

This clonotype was recorded at least ten times. V is TRBV6-2 or TRBV6-3 and J is TRBJ2-6; D is undetermined. Deletions cut 8 bases from V and 1 base from J, with 9 bases between. This CDR3 region has 14 residues. CDR1 is MNHEY, CDR2 SVGEGT, per germline. The CDR3, as DNA: TGTGCCAGCTCCAGGAAATCTGGGGCCAACGTCCTGACTTTC. Translated, it gives CASSRKSGANVLTF.

The chain is built from TRBV18 and TRBJ2-7, with D perhaps given as TRBD1 or TRBD2 (5 bases each). Deletions cut 2 bases from V and 2 bases from J, with 22 bases between. The CDR3 is made up of 18 amino acids. CDR1 KGHSH and CDR2 LQKENI come from the germline V gene. CDR3 sequence: CASSPTLRGPEGPYEQYF. In DNA, the CDR3 is TGTGCCAGCTCACCAACGCTCCGGGGCCCCGAGGGGCCCTACGAGCAGTACTTC.

The sample holds a few counts of this clonotype. The J gene is TRBJ1-5, the V gene TRBV10-3; D remains ambiguous. Germline assignment: CDR1 ENHRY and CDR2 SYGVKD. Trimming removed 0 bases from V and 4 bases from J, with 7 bases in between. The CDR3 covers 14 residues. CDR3 protein: CAISESRGNQPQHF. CDR3 in DNA: TGTGCCATCAGTGAGTCACGGGGAAATCAGCCCCAGCATTTT.

This rearrangement joins TRBV27 to TRBJ2-3; 9 positions agree with TRBD2. In germline, CDR1 is MNHEY, CDR2 SMNVEV (reference sequence). The CDR3 consists of 15 residues. The V and J ends lost 3 bases and 4 bases, in that order; junction bases with no gene match: 5. For the CDR3, the DNA is TGTGCCAGCAGTTTCTGGGCTAGCGGGGCAGATACGCAGTATTTT. Amino acid sequence: CASSFWASGADTQYF.

This clonotype has more than one count but fewer than ten. The chain couples TRBV10-3 to TRBJ2-2, with 8 bases that match TRBD1. Trimming removed 3 bases from V and 4 bases from J; junction bases left unmatched: 1. CDR3 length: 14 residues. Germline V gene data show CDR1 as ENHRY and CDR2 as SYGVKD. The CDR3 loop reads CAISDRGLTGELFF. CDR3 nucleotide sequence: TGTGCCATCAGTGACAGGGGGCTCACCGGGGAGCTGTTTTTT.

The chain recombines TRBV5-1 with TRBJ1-2, with TRBD1 identical over 8 bases. Germline V gene lookup returns CDR1 SGHRS and CDR2 YFSETQ. The CDR3 is 14 residues long. Germline trimming cut 4 bases from V and 4 bases from J; bases unmatched to any gene: 6. The CDR3: CASSAGQAVYGYTF. The CDR3 DNA reads as TGCGCCAGCAGCGCGGGACAGGCGGTCTATGGCTACACCTTC.

This clonotype was found a few times. This chain uses TRBV3-1 with TRBJ2-7; perhaps TRBD2 as D (5 bases). The V end was cut by 1 base, the J end by 3 bases, with 7 bases between. The CDR3 has 13 amino acids. Germline loops: CDR1 LGHDT, CDR2 YNNKEL (reference sequence). The CDR3 region has the DNA TGTGCCAGCAGCCAAGGGAGGCGCTACGAGCAGTACTTC. Protein sequence: CASSQGRRYEQYF.

This clonotype was recorded many times. The chain carries TRBV3-1 and TRBJ2-2, with D tentatively TRBD2 (5 bases). CDR1 LGHDT and CDR2 YNNKEL come from the germline V gene (reference sequence). V lost 3 bases and J lost 4, with 15 bases in between. This CDR3 is built from 16 residues. The CDR3 nucleotides read TGTGCCAGCAGCCAGAGGTCTAGCATGGCCACCGGGGAGCTGTTTTTT. Translation gives CASSQRSSMATGELFF.

This sequence joins TRBV5-5 and TRBJ1-4; 7 bases map to TRBD1. The CDR3 runs to 15 residues. Germline lookup yields CDR1 SGHKS and CDR2 YYEKEE (reference sequence). The J segment lost 7 bases and the V segment lost 3 bases, leaving 9 bases of the junction unmatched. CDR3 sequence: CASSSSGGLSEKLFF. CDR3 sequence (DNA): TGTGCCAGCAGCTCCTCAGGGGGTCTGAGTGAAAAACTGTTTTTT.

The chain recombines TRBV5-1 with TRBJ2-6; D not certain. The CDR3 is 16 amino acids. CDR1 SGHRS and CDR2 YFSETQ come from the germline V gene. V lost 0 bases, J lost 0 bases, and 7 bases lay in between. The CDR3 bases are TGCGCCAGCAGCTTGGGCAGTCTCTCTGGGGCCAACGTCCTGACTTTC. Its translation is CASSLGSLSGANVLTF. Based on the CDR3 plus reference TRBV5-1 and TRBJ2-6, the full variable domain is KAGVTQTPRYLIKTRGQQVTLSCSPISGHRSVSWYQQTPGQGLQFLFEYFSETQRNKGNFPGRFSGRQFSNSRSEMNVSTLELGDSALYLCASSLGSLSGANVLTFGAGSRLTVL.

The V gene is TRBV5-1, the J gene TRBJ1-5; no reliable D call. Trimming removed 6 bases at V and 0 bases at J, with 22 bases between. CDR1 and CDR2 (germline): SGHRS, YFSETQ. This CDR3 region has 18 residues. CDR3: CASIFRHPLGYSNQPQHF. The CDR3 DNA follows: TGCGCCAGCATTTTCAGACACCCACTGGGGTATAGCAATCAGCCCCAGCATTTT.

This clonotype was detected ten times or more. J is TRBJ2-7 and V is TRBV27, with D perhaps matching TRBD1 (6 bases). There are 15 residues in the CDR3. The germline gives CDR1 MNHEY, CDR2 SMNVEV (reference sequence). Trimming stripped 4 bases from V and 5 bases from J, with 18 bases between. The DNA of the CDR3 is TGTGCCAGCAGTTATACAGGGAATCTATTAAACGAGCAGTACTTC. Its translation is CASSYTGNLLNEQYF.

The chain uses TRBV24-1 and TRBJ1-1; D remains ambiguous. The CDR3 contains 13 residues. The V end was cut by 5 bases, the J end by 4 bases, with 10 bases between. Germline CDR1 KGHDR, CDR2 SFDVKD. In nucleotides, the CDR3 is TGTGCCACCAGTGGGAGGTATACCACTGAAGCTTTCTTT. Amino acid sequence: CATSGRYTTEAFF.

The rearrangement joins TRBV7-9 to TRBJ1-1; D is undetermined. This CDR3 spans 14 amino acids. The V end was cut by 1 base, the J end by 6 bases, with 12 bases between. CDR1 and CDR2 from the germline V gene are SEHNR and FQNEAQ (reference sequence). CDR3 protein: CASSLEDIGSEAFF. The CDR3 region has the DNA TGTGCCAGCAGCTTAGAAGACATTGGTTCTGAAGCTTTCTTT. The whole variable domain, filled in from reference TRBV7-9 and TRBJ1-1, reads DTGVSQNPRHKITKRGQNVTFRCDPISEHNRLYWYRQTLGQGPEFLTYFQNEAQLEKSRLLSDRFSAERPKGSFSTLEIQRTEQGDSAMYLCASSLEDIGSEAFFGQGTRLTVV.

This clonotype appeared a few times. The gene calls are TRBV29-1 and TRBJ1-4; D may be TRBD1 (5 bases). Germline V lookup: CDR1 SQVTM, CDR2 ANQGSEA. This CDR3 comprises 12 residues. V was shortened by 4 bases and J by 7 bases, with 10 bases between the two germline ends. As DNA, the CDR3 is TGCAGCGTTGGGGGGGTTAGTGAAAAACTGTTTTTT. The encoded protein is CSVGGVSEKLFF.

V gene TRBV12-3 or TRBV12-4 combines with J gene TRBJ2-5, with D uncertain. This CDR3 has 14 amino acids. V lost 5 bases, J lost 5 bases, and 15 bases lay in between. The CDR3 bases are TGTGCCAGCAGTCCCCACCGGGTATGGGAGACCCAGTACTTC. Its protein is CASSPHRVWETQYF.

This clonotype was counted many times. The chain joins TRBV12-3 or TRBV12-4 to TRBJ2-5; 14 bases are a match to TRBD2. J lost 5 bases, V lost 4 bases, and 6 bases had no gene match. CDR3 length: 16 amino acids. The CDR3 region has the DNA TGTGCCAGCAGTTCGGGACTAGCGGGAGTGCGGGAGACCCAGTACTTC. Residues: CASSSGLAGVRETQYF.